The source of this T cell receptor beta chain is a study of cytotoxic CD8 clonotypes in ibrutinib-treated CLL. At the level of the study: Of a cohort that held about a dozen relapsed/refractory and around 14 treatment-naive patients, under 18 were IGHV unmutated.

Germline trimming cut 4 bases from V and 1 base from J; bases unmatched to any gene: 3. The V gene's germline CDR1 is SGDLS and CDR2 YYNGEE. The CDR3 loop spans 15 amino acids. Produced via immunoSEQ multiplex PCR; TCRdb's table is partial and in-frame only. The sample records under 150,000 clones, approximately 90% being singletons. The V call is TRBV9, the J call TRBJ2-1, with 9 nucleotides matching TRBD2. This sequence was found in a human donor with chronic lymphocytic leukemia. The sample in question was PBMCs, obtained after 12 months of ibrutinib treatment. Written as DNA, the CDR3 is TGTGCCAGCAGCCTAGCGGGGCCGTCCTACAATGAGCAGTTCTTC. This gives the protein CASSLAGPSYNEQFF. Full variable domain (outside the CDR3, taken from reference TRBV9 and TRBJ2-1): DSGVTQTPKHLITATGQRVTLRCSPRSGDLSVYWYQQSLDQGLQFLIQYYNGEERAKGNILERFSAQQFPDLHSELNLSSLELGDSALYFCASSLAGPSYNEQFFGPGTRLTVL.